These 27 T cell receptor beta chains originate from one sample sequenced in a study of blood T cell repertoires in COVID-19. Sequencing was performed with immunoSEQ multiplex PCR; in TCRdb, only in-frame clones are kept and a portion is missing. The table records tens of thousands of clones, around 80% of them present only once. The sequencing sample was made of peripheral blood. The origin of the receptors is a woman of 80 years or more with acute or convalescent COVID-19.

A few counts support this clone. The chain is built from TRBV19 and TRBJ1-4, with D unclear. CDR1 and CDR2 from the germline V gene are LNHDA and SQIVND (reference sequence). Trimming pared 10 bases from V and 5 bases from J, leaving 5 bases between. CDR3 length equals 10 residues. CDR3 residues: CATRNEKLFF. CDR3 nucleotides: TGTGCCACCCGGAATGAAAAACTGTTTTTT.

The chain has TRBV11-3 and TRBJ2-1; D is unclear. The V end was cut by 1 base, the J end by 5 bases, with 9 bases between. The CDR3 has 14 amino acids. CDR1 is SGHNT and CDR2 is YENEEA in the germline V gene. In DNA form, the CDR3 reads TGTGCCAGCAGCTTAGTACAGTTTCACAATGAGCAGTTCTTC. This gives the protein CASSLVQFHNEQFF.

The chain has TRBV7-3 and TRBJ1-3; the D is unclear. The CDR3 has 15 residues. Germline lookup yields CDR1 SGHTA and CDR2 FQGTGA. V lost 0 bases and J lost 1, with 7 bases in between. The DNA for the CDR3 is TGTGCCAGCAGCTTAACGGGAGGATCTGGAAACACCATATATTTT. Protein sequence: CASSLTGGSGNTIYF.

The rearrangement joins TRBV27 to TRBJ2-3; perhaps TRBD1 as D (5 bases). CDR3 length: 13 residues. The V and J ends lost 6 bases and 1 base respectively, with 8 bases between them. Germline assignment: CDR1 MNHEY and CDR2 SMNVEV (reference sequence). The CDR3 sequence: CASSPGRTDTQYF. The CDR3 DNA sequence: TGTGCCAGCAGCCCAGGGCGCACAGATACGCAGTATTTT.

This chain joins TRBV24-1 and TRBJ1-2; 7 bases agree with TRBD1. Germline loops: CDR1 KGHDR, CDR2 SFDVKD. The V gene end was trimmed by 4 bases and the J gene end by 8 bases; junction bases not matched to a gene: 3. There are 12 residues in the CDR3. The CDR3 region is CATSEGQRGYTF. In nucleotides, the CDR3 is TGTGCCACCAGTGAGGGACAGCGCGGCTACACCTTC.

The table lists this clone with a count of one. The rearrangement joins TRBV28 to TRBJ1-1, with a weak D call TRBD1 (5 bases). Trimming left V 3 bases short and J 4 bases short, with 9 bases between. The CDR3 contains 13 residues. CDR1 and CDR2 from the germline V gene are MDHEN and SYDVKM. CDR3 sequence reads: CASSFLRGTEAFF. Here the CDR3 DNA reads TGTGCCAGCAGTTTCCTTAGGGGCACTGAAGCTTTCTTT.

This clone showed up just a few times. The chain's CDR3 is CSVDRGGNYGYTF. CDR3 DNA sequence: TGCAGCGTTGATCGAGGGGGCAACTATGGCTACACCTTC. The chain combines TRBV29-1 with TRBJ1-2; 7 bases agree with TRBD1. This CDR3 is 13 amino acids long. Germline lookup yields CDR1 SQVTM and CDR2 ANQGSEA. V dropped 3 bases and J dropped 2; count of bases not matched to a gene: 3.

This chain joins TRBV10-3 and TRBJ1-5; TRBD1 aligns across 8 bases. CDR1 is ENHRY and CDR2 is SYGVKD in the germline V gene. After removal of 4 bases from V and 5 bases from J, the junction contained 4 bases not matched to a gene. This CDR3 has 14 amino acids. CDR3 sequence reads: CAISGTGFDQPQHF. The DNA of the CDR3 is TGTGCCATCAGTGGGACAGGGTTTGATCAGCCCCAGCATTTT.

V gene TRBV28 combines with J gene TRBJ2-3; TRBD2 might be the D (6 bases). The CDR3 is made up of 15 amino acids. In germline, CDR1 is MDHEN, CDR2 SYDVKM. V gave up 7 bases and J gave up 2 bases, with 16 bases separating them. The CDR3 DNA reads as TGTGCCAGCAACACGGTCGGGAGACCCACAGATACGCAGTATTTT. It is translated as CASNTVGRPTDTQYF.

The CDR3 loop reads CSASFAAYNEQFF. The CDR3 DNA follows: TGCAGTGCTAGTTTCGCGGCTTACAATGAGCAGTTCTTC. V usage is TRBV20-1 and J usage is TRBJ2-1; D not certain. The V and J ends lost 3 bases and 4 bases respectively, with 10 bases between them. The CDR3 is made up of 13 amino acids. The germline gives CDR1 DFQATT, CDR2 SNEGSKA (reference sequence).

The chain employs TRBV2 and TRBJ2-7, with TRBD2 matching 10 bases. Germline-derived CDR1 and CDR2 are SNHLY and FYNNEI. Losses at the gene ends were 2 bases for V and 4 bases for J; bases not matched to a gene: 5. The CDR3 length is 15 residues. The CDR3 bases are TGTGCCAGCAGTGAATCCCTAGCGGGAGAATACGAGCAGTACTTC. Its translation is CASSESLAGEYEQYF.

The V and J genes are TRBV3-1 (or the pseudogene TRBV3-2) and TRBJ1-1; possibly TRBD1 for D (5 bases). V lost 0 bases and J lost 10, with 12 bases in between. CDR1 is LGHDT, CDR2 YNNKEL, per germline (reference sequence). This CDR3 has 13 residues. The CDR3, as DNA: TGTGCCAGCAGCCAAGATTACGGGGGGTTAGCTTTCTTT. As protein: CASSQDYGGLAFF.

This chain connects TRBV19 to TRBJ2-7; 9 nucleotides align to TRBD1. The CDR3 has 15 amino acids. V shed 1 base and J 6 bases; nucleotides not matched to a gene: 7. Germline V gene data show CDR1 as LNHDA and CDR2 as SQIVND (reference sequence). The CDR3 loop reads CASSIGGTGIAEQYF. DNA for the CDR3: TGTGCCAGTAGTATAGGAGGGACAGGGATCGCCGAGCAGTACTTC.

This chain joins TRBV5-1 and TRBJ2-7, with 8 nucleotides matching TRBD2. The CDR3 spans 14 residues. V shed 3 bases, J shed 6 bases, and the junction held 8 bases outside the gene matches. CDR1 and CDR2 from the germline V gene are SGHRS and YFSETQ. The CDR3 loop reads CASSSQDGRGEQYF. The CDR3 nucleotides read TGCGCCAGCAGCTCCCAGGACGGGAGGGGCGAGCAGTACTTC.

The CDR3, as DNA: TGTGCCAGCAGCCGTTTAGGGACTAGCGGGACTGAGCAGTACTTC. This codes for CASSRLGTSGTEQYF. The rearrangement uses TRBV7-9 and TRBJ2-7; 13 bases fit TRBD2. This CDR3 has 15 amino acids. Germline V gene data show CDR1 as SEHNR and CDR2 as FQNEAQ (reference sequence). V lost 5 bases, J lost 7 bases, and 8 bases stayed unmatched.

The gene calls are TRBV18 and TRBJ2-7; 10 nucleotides agree with TRBD2. The V gene end was trimmed by 3 bases and the J gene end by 0 bases; junction bases not matched to a gene: 5. This CDR3 spans 16 amino acids. Germline CDR1 is KGHSH and CDR2 is LQKENI. The CDR3 region has the DNA TGTGCCAGCTCACCCCTAGCGGGAGCTTCCTCCTACGAGCAGTACTTC. It codes for CASSPLAGASSYEQYF.

This chain uses TRBV15 with TRBJ1-1, with D maybe TRBD1 (6 bases). Germline lookup yields CDR1 LNHNV and CDR2 YYDKDF (reference sequence). The CDR3 runs 16 residues. Trimming cost V 0 bases and J 5 bases, with 16 bases left between them. Here the CDR3 DNA reads TGTGCCACCAGCAGAGACCGCGGGGGCGGTGGGACTGAAGCTTTCTTT. It encodes CATSRDRGGGGTEAFF.

This clone appeared a single time. V is TRBV20-1 and J is TRBJ2-1, with 7 bases identical to TRBD1. Germline V gene data show CDR1 as DFQATT and CDR2 as SNEGSKA (reference sequence). The CDR3 consists of 11 residues. The ends lost 5 bases at V and 10 bases at J; junction bases unmatched: 5. CDR3 in DNA: TGCAGTGCTCGACAGGGTTGGGAGCAGTTCTTC. Amino acids: CSARQGWEQFF.

V usage is TRBV20-1 and J usage is TRBJ2-7; D unclear. Per the germline V gene, CDR1 is DFQATT and CDR2 is SNEGSKA (reference sequence). CDR3 size: 11 residues. V was clipped by 1 base and J by 3 bases, with 4 bases between them. CDR3 DNA sequence: TGCAGTGCTAGAGTCGGCTACGAGCAGTACTTC. Protein: CSARVGYEQYF.

The chain carries TRBV4-3 and TRBJ2-2; the D gene is possibly TRBD2 (6 bases). Germline V gives CDR1 LGHNA, CDR2 YSLEER. V gave up 0 bases and J gave up 1 base, with 15 bases separating them. The CDR3 has 18 residues. The CDR3 loop reads CASSQDMVGGGNTGELFF. In DNA, the CDR3 is TGCGCCAGCAGCCAAGATATGGTGGGGGGAGGGAACACCGGGGAGCTGTTTTTT.

CDR3 amino acids: CASSSTLAGDANEQFF. Written as DNA, the CDR3 is TGTGCCAGCAGTTCCACTCTAGCGGGAGACGCCAATGAGCAGTTCTTC. The rearrangement joins TRBV6-5 to TRBJ2-1; 10 nucleotides match TRBD2. Germline values: CDR1 MNHEY, CDR2 SVGAGI. This CDR3 is built from 16 residues. V trimming: 4 bases; J trimming: 6 bases; junction bases outside the gene matches: 9.

This clone has more than one count but fewer than ten. The chain uses TRBV5-8 and TRBJ2-5; no firm D call. This CDR3 has 13 amino acids. Germline assignment: CDR1 SGHTS and CDR2 YDEGEE. Trimming took 0 bases from V and 2 from J, leaving 5 bases between them. CDR3 loop: CASSLGQQETQYF. The DNA of the CDR3 is TGTGCCAGCAGCTTGGGGCAGCAAGAGACCCAGTACTTC.

J is TRBJ2-1 and V is TRBV18; the D gene is possibly TRBD1 (6 bases). V shed 0 bases and J shed 7 bases, with 22 bases lying between them. The CDR3 is 18 amino acids. CDR1 is KGHSH, CDR2 LQKENI, per germline. CDR3 bases: TGTGCCAGCTCACCACCGAGGGGGTCGGCAGGGGCAACAAATGAGCAGTTCTTC. This translates into CASSPPRGSAGATNEQFF.

The chain carries TRBV18 and TRBJ2-1; the D is unclear. The CDR3 covers 13 residues. Germline V gene sequence: CDR1 KGHSH, CDR2 LQKENI. Trimming removed 3 bases from V and 4 bases from J, with 7 bases in between. CDR3 residues: CASSPGTYNEQFF. For the CDR3, the DNA is TGTGCCAGCTCACCGGGCACTTACAATGAGCAGTTCTTC.

The chain has TRBV12-3 or TRBV12-4 and TRBJ1-4; 7 positions agree with TRBD1. Trimming cost V 6 bases and J 7 bases; bases outside gene matches: 5. The CDR3 contains 13 residues. The CDR3 bases are TGTGCCAGCAGAGGGACAGTTGTTGAAAAACTGTTTTTT. Translation gives CASRGTVVEKLFF.

The CDR3 is CASSVLRGGTYEQYF. The CDR3 nucleotides read TGTGCCAGCAGCGTACTCAGGGGTGGCACCTACGAGCAGTACTTC. V usage is TRBV7-2 and J usage is TRBJ2-7; the D gene is possibly TRBD1 (6 bases). V shed 5 bases and J shed 2 bases, with 16 bases lying between them. In germline, CDR1 is SGHTA, CDR2 FQGNSA. The CDR3 consists of 15 residues.

The chain joins TRBV7-2 to TRBJ2-7; TRBD1 is a possible D gene (5 bases). The CDR3 contains 13 residues. Germline V CDR1 and CDR2: SGHTA, FQGNSA. Deletions cut 5 bases from V and 3 bases from J, with 11 bases between. The CDR3, as DNA: TGTGCCAGCAGCCACGCCAGGGACTACGAGCAGTACTTC. Its protein product is CASSHARDYEQYF.